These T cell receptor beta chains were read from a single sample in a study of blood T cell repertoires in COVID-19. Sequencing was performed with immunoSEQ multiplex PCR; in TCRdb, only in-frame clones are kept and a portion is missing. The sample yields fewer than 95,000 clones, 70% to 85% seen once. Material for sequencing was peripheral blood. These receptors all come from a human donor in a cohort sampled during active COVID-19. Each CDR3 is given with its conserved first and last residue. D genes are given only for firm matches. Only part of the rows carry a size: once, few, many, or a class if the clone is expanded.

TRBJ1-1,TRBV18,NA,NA,TGTGCCAGCTCACCATCCTCGGGGTTTGAAGCTTTCTTT,CASSPSSGFEAFF
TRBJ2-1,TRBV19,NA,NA,TGTGCCAGTAAGGCTTGGGAGCTCGGCTACAATTCGCAGTTCTTC,CASKAWELGYNSQFF
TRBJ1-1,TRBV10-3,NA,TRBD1,TGTGCCATAAAGAGACAGACAGGGACTGACACTGAAGCTTTCTTT,CAIKRQTGTDTEAFF
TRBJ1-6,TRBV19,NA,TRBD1,TGTGCCAGTAGTCTAATGACAGGGGCGACTAATTCACCCCTCCACTTT,CASSLMTGATNSPLHF
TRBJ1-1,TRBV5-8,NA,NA,TGTGCCAGCAGGCAACCGGGGTTGAACACTGAAGCTTTCTTT,CASRQPGLNTEAFF
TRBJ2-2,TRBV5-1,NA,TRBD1,TGCGCCACCAGACAGGGCCTGGGAAGGGCCGGGGAGCTGTTTTTT,CATRQGLGRAGELFF
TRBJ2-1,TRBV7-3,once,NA,TGTGCCAGCAGCCCACGGCGGGGGCTATCCTACAATGAGCAGTTCTTC,CASSPRRGLSYNEQFF
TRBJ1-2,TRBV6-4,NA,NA,TGTGCCAGCAGTGATGGTTTTGGGGGCAGAAATGGCTACACCTTC,CASSDGFGGRNGYTF
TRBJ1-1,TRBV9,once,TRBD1,TGTGCCAGCAGCGTAGCCCCACAGGGGGGGGGTATGAACACTGAAGCTTTCTTT,CASSVAPQGGGMNTEAFF
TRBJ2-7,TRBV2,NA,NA,TGTGCCAGCAGTGTATCAGGGACCTACGAGCAGTACTTC,CASSVSGTYEQYF
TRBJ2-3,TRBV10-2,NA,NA,TGCGCCAGCAGTGAGTCGGTGCGGGGCACAGATACGCAGTATTTT,CASSESVRGTDTQYF
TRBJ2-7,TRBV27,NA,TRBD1,TGTGCCAGCAGTTTAGGGACAGAATTCGAGCAGTACTTC,CASSLGTEFEQYF
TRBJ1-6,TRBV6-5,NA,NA,TGTGCCAGCAGCTCCACGGCCGGGACACCCCTCCACTTT,CASSSTAGTPLHF
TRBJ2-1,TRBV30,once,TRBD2,TGTGCCTGGACTAGCGGGGGGTTTCTGAATGAGCAGTTCTTC,CAWTSGGFLNEQFF
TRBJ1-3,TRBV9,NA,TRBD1,TGTGCCAGCAGCGCCGGACAGGGGTCTGGAAACACCATATATTTT,CASSAGQGSGNTIYF
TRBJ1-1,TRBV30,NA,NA,TGTGCCTGGAGTCCGCGGAGGATGAACACTGAAGCTTTCTTT,CAWSPRRMNTEAFF
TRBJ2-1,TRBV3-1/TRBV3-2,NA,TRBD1,TGTGCCAGCAGCCAAGATTTCGCGGCAGGGGGCCCTTTGAGCTCCTACAATGAGCAGTTCTTC,CASSQDFAAGGPLSSYNEQFF
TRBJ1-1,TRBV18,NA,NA,TGTGCCAGCTCACCACTTTCAGGGAACACTGAAGCTTTCTTT,CASSPLSGNTEAFF
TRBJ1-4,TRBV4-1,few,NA,TGCGCCAGCAGCCCTAATATGGAAAAACTGTTTTTT,CASSPNMEKLFF
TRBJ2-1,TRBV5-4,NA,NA,TGTGCCAGCAGCTTTGACAGGTCCTACAATGAGCAGTTCTTC,CASSFDRSYNEQFF
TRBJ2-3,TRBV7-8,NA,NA,TGTGCCAGCAGCTTAGCAGCAGCGGAGCAGTATTTT,CASSLAAAEQYF
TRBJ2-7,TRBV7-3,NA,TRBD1,TGTGCCAGCAGTGCGGGACAGGGCGGCTCCTACGAGCAGTACTTC,CASSAGQGGSYEQYF
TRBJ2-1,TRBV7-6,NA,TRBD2,TGTGCCAGCAGCCCCTGGGGGAGCGGGGGAAACAATGAGCAGTTCTTC,CASSPWGSGGNNEQFF
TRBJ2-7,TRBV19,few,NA,TGTGCCAGTAGTATATCGGCAGGGGGGACCTACGAGCAGTACTTC,CASSISAGGTYEQYF
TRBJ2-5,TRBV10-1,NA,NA,TGCGCCAGCAGTGAGGACAGAACCGAAGAGACCCAGTACTTC,CASSEDRTEETQYF
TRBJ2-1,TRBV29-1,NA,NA,TGCAGCACTGGGGACTCTTTGGTGAATGAGCAGTTCTTC,CSTGDSLVNEQFF
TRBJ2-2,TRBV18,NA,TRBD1,TGTGCCAGCTCGCAGGGACAGGGGACCGGGGAGCTGTTTTTT,CASSQGQGTGELFF
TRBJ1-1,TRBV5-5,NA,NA,TGTGCCAGCAGCTCGACCATCGGTGCCTTCGGGACTGAAGCTTTCTTT,CASSSTIGAFGTEAFF
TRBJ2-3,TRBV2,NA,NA,TGTGCCAGCAGTCTGGGGGCTCTGACAGATACGCAGTATTTT,CASSLGALTDTQYF
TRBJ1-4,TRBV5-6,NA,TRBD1,TGTGCCAGCAGCAGTCGACAGGGTCGGTTTGAAAAACTGTTTTTT,CASSSRQGRFEKLFF
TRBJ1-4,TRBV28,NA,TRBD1,TGTGCCAGCAGGTTCCAGGGGGCAGGGGTACGTGAAAAACTGTTTTTT,CASRFQGAGVREKLFF
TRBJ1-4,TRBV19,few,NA,TGTGCCAGTCGCACTGGGGACATCCCCGGAAAACTGTTTTTT,CASRTGDIPGKLFF
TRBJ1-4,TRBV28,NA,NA,TGTGCCAGCACTTCTCCCAGAGAGGTTACTACTAATGAAAAACTGTTTTTT,CASTSPREVTTNEKLFF
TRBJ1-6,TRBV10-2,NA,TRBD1,TGCGCCAGCAGCTGGGGGACAGGGCAAATTTCACCCCTCCACTTT,CASSWGTGQISPLHF
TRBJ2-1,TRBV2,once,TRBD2,TGTGCCGATCACCCAGCGGGGGGGCTCAATGAGCAGTTCTTC,CADHPAGGLNEQFF
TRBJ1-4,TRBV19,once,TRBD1,TGTGCCAGTAGGTACCAGGGGGCGCGGGAAAAACTGTTTTTT,CASRYQGAREKLFF
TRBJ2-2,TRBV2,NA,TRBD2,TGTGCCAGCAGAATAGCGGGGACGAACACCGGGGAGCTGTTTTTT,CASRIAGTNTGELFF
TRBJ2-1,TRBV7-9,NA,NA,TGTGCCAGCAGCCCCCCCGGGGGCAATGAGCAGTTCTTC,CASSPPGGNEQFF
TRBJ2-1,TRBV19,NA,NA,TGTGCCAGTAGTTACCGACAGGATCGGTACAATGAGCAGTTCTTC,CASSYRQDRYNEQFF
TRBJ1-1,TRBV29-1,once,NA,TGCAGCCCGACTGGGCCGGGGGGGAACACTGAAGCTTTCTTT,CSPTGPGGNTEAFF
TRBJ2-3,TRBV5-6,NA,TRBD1,TGTGCCAGCAGCCGAAACCGGGACAGGAAGTATTTT,CASSRNRDRKYF
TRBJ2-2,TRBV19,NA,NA,TGTGCCAGTACCAGGCGCGGGACAGCGATGAACACCGGGGAGCTGTTTTTT,CASTRRGTAMNTGELFF
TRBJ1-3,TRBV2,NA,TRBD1,TGTGCCAGCAGACCCGCAGGGGGTGGTGGCTCTGGAAACACCATATATTTT,CASRPAGGGGSGNTIYF
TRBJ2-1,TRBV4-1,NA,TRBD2,TGCGCCAGCAGCCAAGATCTCCCCGGACTAGCGGCACGCGAGCAGTTCTTC,CASSQDLPGLAAREQFF
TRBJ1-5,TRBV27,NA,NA,TGTGCCAGCAGTAACGACAGGAATCAGCCCCAGCATTTT,CASSNDRNQPQHF
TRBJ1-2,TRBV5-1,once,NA,TGCGCCAGCAGCGAACAGGGTTATGGCTACACCTTC,CASSEQGYGYTF
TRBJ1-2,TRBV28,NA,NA,TGTGCCAGCAGTCTACAGTTAGCTAACTATGGCTACACCTTC,CASSLQLANYGYTF
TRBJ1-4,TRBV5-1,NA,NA,TGCGCCAGCAGCTTGGGGGCCTTTGAAAAACTGTTTTTT,CASSLGAFEKLFF
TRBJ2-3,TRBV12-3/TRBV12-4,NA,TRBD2,TGTGCCAGCAGTAATAGCGGGGGGCCCCTCCAGTATTTT,CASSNSGGPLQYF